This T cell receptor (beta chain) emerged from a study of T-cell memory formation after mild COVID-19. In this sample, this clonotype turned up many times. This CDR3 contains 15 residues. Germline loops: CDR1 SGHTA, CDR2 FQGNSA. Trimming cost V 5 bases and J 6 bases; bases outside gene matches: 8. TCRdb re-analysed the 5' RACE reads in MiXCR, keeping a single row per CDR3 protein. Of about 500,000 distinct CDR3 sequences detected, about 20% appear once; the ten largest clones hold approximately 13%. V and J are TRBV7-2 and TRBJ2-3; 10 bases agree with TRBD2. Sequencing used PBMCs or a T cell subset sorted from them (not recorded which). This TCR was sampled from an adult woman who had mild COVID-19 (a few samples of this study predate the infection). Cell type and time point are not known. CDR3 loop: CASSPEAGGRDTQYF. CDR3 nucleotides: TGTGCCAGCAGCCCAGAAGCGGGGGGGAGGGATACGCAGTATTTT.